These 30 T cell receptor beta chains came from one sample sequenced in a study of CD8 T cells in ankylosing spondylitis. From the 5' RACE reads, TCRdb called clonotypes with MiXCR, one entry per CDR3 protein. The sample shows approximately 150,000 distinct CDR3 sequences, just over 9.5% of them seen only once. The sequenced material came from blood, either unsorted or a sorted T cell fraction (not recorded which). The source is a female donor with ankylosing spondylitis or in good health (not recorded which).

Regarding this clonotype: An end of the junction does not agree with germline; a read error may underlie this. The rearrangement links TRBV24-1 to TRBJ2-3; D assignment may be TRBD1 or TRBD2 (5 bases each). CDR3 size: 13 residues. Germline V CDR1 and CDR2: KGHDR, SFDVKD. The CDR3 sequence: CATSGGISDTQFF. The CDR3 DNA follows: TGTGCCACCAGTGGGGGGATCTCAGATACGCAGTTTTTT.

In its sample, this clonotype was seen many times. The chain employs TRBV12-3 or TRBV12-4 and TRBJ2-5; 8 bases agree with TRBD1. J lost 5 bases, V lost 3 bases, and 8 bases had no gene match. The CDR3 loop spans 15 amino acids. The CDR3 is CASSFGTGGEETQYF. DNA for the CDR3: TGTGCCAGCAGTTTCGGGACAGGAGGCGAGGAGACCCAGTACTTC.

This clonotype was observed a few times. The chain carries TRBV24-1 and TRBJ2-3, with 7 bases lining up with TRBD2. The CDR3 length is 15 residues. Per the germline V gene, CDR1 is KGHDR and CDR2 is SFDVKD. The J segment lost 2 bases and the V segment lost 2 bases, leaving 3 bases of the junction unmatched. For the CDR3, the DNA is TGTGCCACCAGTGATTCACTAGCGTCCACAGATACGCAGTATTTT. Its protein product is CATSDSLASTDTQYF.

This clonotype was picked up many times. The DNA for the CDR3 is TGTGCCAGCAGTGAACAGGGGGCGACCTTTTATAGCAATCAGCCCCAGCATTTT. As protein: CASSEQGATFYSNQPQHF. The chain recombines TRBV12-3 or TRBV12-4 with TRBJ1-5; 9 nucleotides match TRBD1. J lost 0 bases, V lost 5 bases, and 11 bases had no gene match. The CDR3 loop spans 18 amino acids.

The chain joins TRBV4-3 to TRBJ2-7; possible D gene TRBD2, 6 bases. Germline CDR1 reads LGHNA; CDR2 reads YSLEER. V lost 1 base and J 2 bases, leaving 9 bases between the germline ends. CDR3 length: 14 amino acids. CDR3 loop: CASSQGVAAYEQYF. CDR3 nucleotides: TGCGCCAGCAGCCAAGGAGTAGCGGCCTACGAGCAGTACTTC.

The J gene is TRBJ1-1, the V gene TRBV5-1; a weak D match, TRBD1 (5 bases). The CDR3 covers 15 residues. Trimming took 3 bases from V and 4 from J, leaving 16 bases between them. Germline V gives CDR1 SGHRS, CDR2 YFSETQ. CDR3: CASSSSGDLGTEAFF. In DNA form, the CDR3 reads TGCGCCAGCAGCTCGAGCGGGGACCTTGGCACTGAAGCTTTCTTT.

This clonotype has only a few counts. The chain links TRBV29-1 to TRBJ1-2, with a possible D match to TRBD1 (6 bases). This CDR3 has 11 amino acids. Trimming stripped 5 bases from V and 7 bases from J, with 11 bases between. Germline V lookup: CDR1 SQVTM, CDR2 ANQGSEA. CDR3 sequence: CSVRTDGGYTF. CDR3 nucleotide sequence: TGCAGCGTTCGGACAGATGGTGGCTACACCTTC.

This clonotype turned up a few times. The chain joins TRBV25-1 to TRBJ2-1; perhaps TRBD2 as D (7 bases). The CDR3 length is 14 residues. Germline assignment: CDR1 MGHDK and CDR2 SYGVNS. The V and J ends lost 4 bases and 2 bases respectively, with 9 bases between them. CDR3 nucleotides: TGTGCCAGCAGTGGGGGGGGGCCCTACAATGAGCAGTTCTTC. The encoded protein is CASSGGGPYNEQFF.

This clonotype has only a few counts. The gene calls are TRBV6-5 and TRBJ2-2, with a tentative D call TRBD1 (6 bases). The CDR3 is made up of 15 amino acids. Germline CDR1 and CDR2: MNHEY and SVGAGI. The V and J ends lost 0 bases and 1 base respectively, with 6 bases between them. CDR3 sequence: CASSYSTGNTGELFF. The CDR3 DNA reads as TGTGCCAGCAGTTACTCGACAGGGAACACCGGGGAGCTGTTTTTT.

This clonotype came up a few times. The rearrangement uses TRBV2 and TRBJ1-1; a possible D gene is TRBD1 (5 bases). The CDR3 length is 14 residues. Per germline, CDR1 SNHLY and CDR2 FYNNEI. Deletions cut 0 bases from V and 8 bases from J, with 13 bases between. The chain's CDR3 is CASSEAPRGREAFF. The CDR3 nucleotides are TGTGCCAGCAGTGAAGCGCCCCGGGGGAGAGAAGCTTTCTTT.

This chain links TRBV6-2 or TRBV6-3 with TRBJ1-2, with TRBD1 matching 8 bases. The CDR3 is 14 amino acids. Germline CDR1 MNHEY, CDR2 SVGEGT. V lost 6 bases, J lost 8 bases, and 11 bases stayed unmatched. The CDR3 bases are TGTGCCAGCAGACTACCCGGACAGGGAAGGGGCTACACCTTC. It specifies CASRLPGQGRGYTF.

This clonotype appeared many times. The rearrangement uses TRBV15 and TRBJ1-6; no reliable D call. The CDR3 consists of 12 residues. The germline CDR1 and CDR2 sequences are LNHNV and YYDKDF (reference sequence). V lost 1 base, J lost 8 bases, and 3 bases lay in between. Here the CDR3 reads CATSRVDSPLHF. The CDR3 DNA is TGTGCCACCAGCAGAGTAGATTCACCCCTCCACTTT.

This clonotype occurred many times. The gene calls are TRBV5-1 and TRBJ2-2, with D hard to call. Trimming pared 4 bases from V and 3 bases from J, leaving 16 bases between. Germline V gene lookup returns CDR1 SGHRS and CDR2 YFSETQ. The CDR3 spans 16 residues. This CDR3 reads CASSPSTRTYTGELFF. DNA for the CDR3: TGCGCCAGCAGCCCCTCCACCCGGACCTACACCGGGGAGCTGTTTTTT.

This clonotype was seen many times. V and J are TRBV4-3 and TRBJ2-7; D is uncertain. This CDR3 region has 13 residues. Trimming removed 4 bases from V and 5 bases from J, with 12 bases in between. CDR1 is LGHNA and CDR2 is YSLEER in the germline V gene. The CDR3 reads CASSLYLGHEQYF. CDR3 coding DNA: TGCGCCAGCAGCCTGTACTTGGGTCACGAGCAGTACTTC.

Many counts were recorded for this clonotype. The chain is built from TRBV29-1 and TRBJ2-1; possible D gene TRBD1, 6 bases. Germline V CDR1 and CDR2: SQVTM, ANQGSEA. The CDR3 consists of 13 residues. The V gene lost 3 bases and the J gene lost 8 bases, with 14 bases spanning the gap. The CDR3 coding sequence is TGCAGCGTTGATCGGGACAACGACGATGAGCAGTTCTTC. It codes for CSVDRDNDDEQFF.

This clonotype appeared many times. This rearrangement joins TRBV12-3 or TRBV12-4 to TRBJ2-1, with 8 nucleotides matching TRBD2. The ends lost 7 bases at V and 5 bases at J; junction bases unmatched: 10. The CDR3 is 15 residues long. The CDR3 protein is CASTASGSEDNEQFF. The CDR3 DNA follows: TGTGCCAGCACCGCGAGCGGGAGCGAAGACAATGAGCAGTTCTTC.

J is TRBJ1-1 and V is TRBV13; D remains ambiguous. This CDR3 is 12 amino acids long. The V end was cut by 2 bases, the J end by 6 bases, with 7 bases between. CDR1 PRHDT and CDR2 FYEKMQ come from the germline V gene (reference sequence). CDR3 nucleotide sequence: TGTGCCAGCAGCTTAAGTGAGGCTGAAGCTTTCTTT. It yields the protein CASSLSEAEAFF.

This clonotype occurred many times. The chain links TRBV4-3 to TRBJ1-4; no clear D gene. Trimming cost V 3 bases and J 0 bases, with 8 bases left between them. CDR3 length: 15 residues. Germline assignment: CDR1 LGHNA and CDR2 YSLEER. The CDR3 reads CASSHTTATNEKLFF. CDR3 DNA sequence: TGCGCCAGCAGCCATACAACAGCAACTAATGAAAAACTGTTTTTT.

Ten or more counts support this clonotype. The CDR3 here is CASSMGLSYNEQFF. The CDR3 nucleotides are TGTGCCAGCAGTATGGGTCTTTCCTACAATGAGCAGTTCTTC. The chain has TRBV12-3 or TRBV12-4 and TRBJ2-1; D is uncertain. The CDR3 has 14 amino acids. V was trimmed by 5 bases and J by 1 base, leaving 9 bases between them.

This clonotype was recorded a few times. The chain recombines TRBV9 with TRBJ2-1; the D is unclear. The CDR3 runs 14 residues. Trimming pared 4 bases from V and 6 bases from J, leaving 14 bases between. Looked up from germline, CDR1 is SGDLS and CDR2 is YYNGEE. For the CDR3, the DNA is TGTGCCAGCAGCCCCCAGCAGTTGTTCAATGAGCAGTTCTTC. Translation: CASSPQQLFNEQFF.

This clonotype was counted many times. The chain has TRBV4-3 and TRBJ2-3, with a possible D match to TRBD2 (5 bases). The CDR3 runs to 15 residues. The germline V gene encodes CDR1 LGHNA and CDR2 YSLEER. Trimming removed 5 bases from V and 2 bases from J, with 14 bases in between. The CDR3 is CASSSGLGNTDTQYF. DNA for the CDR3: TGCGCCAGCAGCTCTGGACTGGGTAACACAGATACGCAGTATTTT.

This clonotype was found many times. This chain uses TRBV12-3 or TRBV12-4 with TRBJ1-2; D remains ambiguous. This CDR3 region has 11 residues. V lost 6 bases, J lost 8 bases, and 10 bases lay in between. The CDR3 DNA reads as TGTGCCAGCAGCTCTCCGGAAGGCTACACCTTC. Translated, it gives CASSSPEGYTF.

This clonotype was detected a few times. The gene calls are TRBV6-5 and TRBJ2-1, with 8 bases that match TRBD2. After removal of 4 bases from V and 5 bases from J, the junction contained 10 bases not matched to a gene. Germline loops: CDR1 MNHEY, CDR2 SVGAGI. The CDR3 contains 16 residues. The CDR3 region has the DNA TGTGCCAGCAGTTTAACTCTTAGCGGGAACCACAATGAGCAGTTCTTC. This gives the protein CASSLTLSGNHNEQFF.

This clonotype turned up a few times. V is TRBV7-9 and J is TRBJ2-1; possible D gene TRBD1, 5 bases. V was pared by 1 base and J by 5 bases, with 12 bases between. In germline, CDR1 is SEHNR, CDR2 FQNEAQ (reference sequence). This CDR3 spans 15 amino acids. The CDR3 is CASSLVQGLHNEQFF. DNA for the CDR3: TGTGCCAGCAGCTTAGTCCAGGGCCTACACAATGAGCAGTTCTTC.

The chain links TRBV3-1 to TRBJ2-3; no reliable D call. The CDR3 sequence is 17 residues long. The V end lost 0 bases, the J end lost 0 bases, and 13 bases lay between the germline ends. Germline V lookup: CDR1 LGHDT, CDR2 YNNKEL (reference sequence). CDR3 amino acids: CASSQDLGHPSTDTQYF. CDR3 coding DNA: TGTGCCAGCAGCCAAGATCTGGGCCATCCTAGCACAGATACGCAGTATTTT.

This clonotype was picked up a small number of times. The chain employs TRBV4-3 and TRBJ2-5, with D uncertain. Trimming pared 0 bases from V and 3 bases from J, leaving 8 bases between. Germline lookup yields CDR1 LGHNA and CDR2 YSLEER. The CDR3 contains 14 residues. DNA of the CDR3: TGCGCCAGCAGCCAAGAAATGGCCGAAGAGACCCAGTACTTC. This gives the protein CASSQEMAEETQYF.

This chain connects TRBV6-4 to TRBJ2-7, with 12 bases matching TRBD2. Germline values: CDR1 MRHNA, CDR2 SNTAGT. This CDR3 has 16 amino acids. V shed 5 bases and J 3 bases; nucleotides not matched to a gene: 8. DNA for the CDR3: TGTGCCAGCAGTCCTACGGCGACTAGCGGGAGCTACGAGCAGTACTTC. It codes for CASSPTATSGSYEQYF.

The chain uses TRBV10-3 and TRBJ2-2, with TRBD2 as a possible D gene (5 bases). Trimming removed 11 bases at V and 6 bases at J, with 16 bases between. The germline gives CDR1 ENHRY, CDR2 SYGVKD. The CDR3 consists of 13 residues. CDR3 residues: CASEDPRPGELFF. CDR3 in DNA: TGTGCCTCGGAGGACCCGAGGCCCGGGGAGCTGTTTTTT.

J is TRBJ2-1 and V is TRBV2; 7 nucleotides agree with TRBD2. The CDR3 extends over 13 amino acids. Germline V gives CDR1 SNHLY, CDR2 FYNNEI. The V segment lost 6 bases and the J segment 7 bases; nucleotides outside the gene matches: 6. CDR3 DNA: TGTGCCAGCAGAGCGGGGCCTTCTAATGAGCAGTTCTTC. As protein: CASRAGPSNEQFF.

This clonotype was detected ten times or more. In nucleotides, the CDR3 is TGCAGCGTCTACATGGAGGGGGACACTGAAGCTTTCTTT. This sequence encodes CSVYMEGDTEAFF. The chain has TRBV29-1 and TRBJ1-1; D perhaps matches TRBD1 (6 bases). This CDR3 has 13 residues. Germline V gene data show CDR1 as SQVTM and CDR2 as ANQGSEA. V was cut by 6 bases and J by 3 bases, with 14 bases left in between.